The next 24 T cell receptor delta chains were all read from a single sample in a study of gamma-delta chains in newborns, infants, children. TCRdb re-called the reads using CATT. The sample includes around 5,900 delta-chain clones, roughly 15% of them seen just once. Sample: blood, taken at baseline. These receptors were taken from a child who was a newborn, infant or young child, either healthy, febrile or measles-vaccinated (not recorded which).

By frequency in the sample, this clone is large (0.1 to 1%). Other DNA sequences within the sample encode an identical CDR3. The rearrangement links TRDV1 to TRDJ1, with D possibly TRDD3 on 6 matching bases. The CDR3 totals 19 residues. Trimming shortened V by 0 bases and J by 0 bases, and 20 bases separated the two germline ends. CDR1 is TSWWSYY and CDR2 is QGS in the germline V gene. The CDR3 sequence is CALGELWVVMGGDTDKLIF. CDR3 nucleotide sequence: TGTGCTCTTGGGGAACTATGGGTCGTAATGGGGGGCGACACCGATAAACTCATCTTT.

This clone is classed as medium-sized. The V call is TRDV2, the J call TRDJ3; TRDD3 matches at 13 bases. With 2 bases clipped from V and 2 bases from J, the junction kept 2 bases outside the gene matches. Germline V gives CDR1 GEAIGNYY, CDR2 EKD. The CDR3 runs 18 residues. CDR3 sequence reads: CACDSTGGYAWDTRQMFF. The CDR3 coding sequence is TGTGCCTGTGACAGTACTGGGGGATACGCCTGGGACACCCGACAGATGTTTTTC.

The chain has TRDV1 and TRDJ1, with 13 bases identical to TRDD3. With 2 bases clipped from V and 1 base from J, the junction kept 40 bases outside the gene matches. The germline V gene encodes CDR1 TSWWSYY and CDR2 QGS. This CDR3 spans 29 amino acids. This chain's CDR3 is CALGETLGRTAFLILSTGGYAKATDKLIF. The CDR3 bases are TGTGCTCTTGGGGAAACCCTTGGTAGGACCGCTTTCCTGATTCTCTCGACTGGGGGATACGCCAAAGCCACCGATAAACTCATCTTT.

This clone is labeled as medium-sized. The chain employs TRDV2 and TRDJ3; 7 nucleotides agree with TRDD3. CDR1 GEAIGNYY and CDR2 EKD come from the germline V gene. The CDR3 extends over 19 amino acids. Trimming took 2 bases from V and 0 from J; bases not matched to a gene: 9. The CDR3 DNA reads TGTGCCTGTGACATGATGGGGGAACCCAGCTCCTGGGACACCCGACAGATGTTTTTC. It encodes CACDMMGEPSSWDTRQMFF.

This clone qualifies as medium-sized. V gene TRDV1 combines with J gene TRDJ1; 7 bases line up with TRDD3. The CDR3 is 20 residues long. Germline-derived CDR1 and CDR2 are TSWWSYY and QGS. The V and J ends lost 5 bases and 2 bases, in that order; junction bases with no gene match: 23. CDR3 sequence reads: CALGPRPLVIFTGVTDKLIF. The DNA of the CDR3 is TGTGCTCTTGGGCCCCGACCACTAGTCATTTTCACTGGGGTGACCGATAAACTCATCTTT.

A remark on this clone: A much larger clone differs from this one at a single base, so this may be a read error. Other nucleotide sequences in the sample specify the same CDR3. This rearrangement joins TRDV2 to TRDJ1; 11 bases map to TRDD3. This CDR3 contains 21 residues. V lost 4 bases, J lost 0 bases, and 21 bases stayed unmatched. Looked up from germline, CDR1 is GEAIGNYY and CDR2 is EKD. The CDR3 DNA reads TGTGCCTGTGATCCCGTACTGGGGGATAACACCCGGAGACCGTACACCGATAAACTCATCTTT. Its protein product is CACDPVLGDNTRRPYTDKLIF.

As concerns this clone: This DNA's translation and the protein TCRdb lists, from a much larger clone, do not match at residue 16, likely due to a read error; the protein shown is translated from the DNA. V is TRDV2 and J is TRDJ3; TRDD3 matches 11 bases. Germline V gene sequence: CDR1 GEAIGNYY, CDR2 EKD. The CDR3 contains 21 residues. The CDR3 nucleotides are TGTGCCTGTGACAGCTCGGTCCTACTGGGGGATATGACCTGGGACGCCCGACAGATGTTTTTC. It is translated as CACDSSVLLGDMTWDARQMFF.

Details on this clone: One base away lies a much larger clone, so this may be a sequencing read error. Additional DNA sequences in this sample encode the identical CDR3. The chain links TRDV3 to TRDJ1, with 11 bases lining up with TRDD3. The CDR3 is 31 residues long. The V gene's germline CDR1 is TVYSNPD and CDR2 GDNSRS (reference sequence). For the CDR3, the DNA is TGTGCCTTTCAATGGGGGATACGCCTTGCCGAACGGATAGAGAATGTCGAAGGGACTATTTTCCTGAAGCCTCACACCGATAAACTCATCTTC. Its translation: CAFQWGIRLAERIENVEGTIFLKPHTDKLIF.

Details on this clone: A much larger clone differs by one base, so this may be a read error. Within the sample, other DNA sequences also encode this same CDR3. The V call is TRDV3, the J call TRDJ1; D call uncertain. Deletions cut 0 bases from V and 4 bases from J, with 12 bases between. This CDR3 spans 13 amino acids. The V gene's germline CDR1 is TVYSNPD and CDR2 GDNSRS (reference sequence). The CDR3, as DNA: TGTGCCTTTAGACCACCTAATCTCGATAAACTCATCTTT. Its protein is CAFRPPNLDKLIF.

The chain is built from TRDV1 and TRDJ3, with 9 bases fitting TRDD3. V gave up 0 bases and J gave up 0 bases; unmatched junction bases: 18. Looked up from germline, CDR1 is TSWWSYY and CDR2 is QGS. The CDR3 loop spans 24 amino acids. Here the CDR3 reads CALGELSAFEVLGDGSWDTRQMFF. DNA for the CDR3: TGTGCTCTTGGGGAACTCTCGGCTTTCGAAGTCCTGGGGGATGGCTCCTGGGACACCCGACAGATGTTTTTC.

In this sample, this clone turned up a few times. The chain recombines TRDV1 with TRDJ1, with D possibly being TRDD3 (5 bases). Trimming shortened V by 0 bases and J by 2 bases, and 16 bases separated the two germline ends. Germline V gives CDR1 TSWWSYY, CDR2 QGS. This CDR3 contains 17 residues. The CDR3 region has the DNA TGTGCTCTTGGGGAACTTACGTGGCTGGGCCCAACCGATAAACTCATCTTT. It translates to CALGELTWLGPTDKLIF.

This clone was observed many times. V gene TRDV1 combines with J gene TRDJ1, with D tentatively TRDD3 (6 bases). The V gene's germline CDR1 is TSWWSYY and CDR2 QGS. Trimming cost V 2 bases and J 0 bases, with 46 bases left between them. The CDR3 spans 27 residues. CDR3 DNA sequence: TGTGCTCTTGGGGAAGTCAAGACGAACCATTCTAGGAAGGTGAGGGGGACCTCCTTTCTTTACACCGATAAACTCATCTTT. It translates to CALGEVKTNHSRKVRGTSFLYTDKLIF.

In regard to this clone: Being one base from a much bigger clone, this may be a read error. The same CDR3 also results from other DNA sequences found in this sample. The chain employs TRDV2 and TRDJ1, with 9 bases lining up with TRDD3. This CDR3 region has 16 residues. The germline gives CDR1 GEAIGNYY, CDR2 EKD. For the CDR3, the DNA is TGTGCCTGCGACACCGTGGGGATACGAGGTACCGATAAACTCATCTTT. Encoded protein: CACDTVGIRGTDKLIF.

The sample holds a few counts of this clone. The chain recombines TRDV2 with TRDJ3; 8 nucleotides match TRDD3. The CDR3 length is 19 residues. Per the germline V gene, CDR1 is GEAIGNYY and CDR2 is EKD. With V trimmed by 0 bases and J by 2 bases, 8 bases remained unmatched. Here the CDR3 reads CACDTVVGDVTWDTRQMFF. The CDR3 DNA sequence: TGTGCCTGTGACACCGTGGTGGGGGATGTAACCTGGGACACCCGACAGATGTTTTTC.

By share, this clone counts as medium-sized (0.01 to 0.1%). The CDR3 spells CACDTVGDWDTRQMFF. The CDR3 nucleotides are TGTGCCTGTGACACCGTGGGGGATTGGGACACCCGACAGATGTTTTTC. The rearrangement uses TRDV2 and TRDJ3, with 8 positions matching TRDD3. The CDR3 covers 16 residues. Germline-derived CDR1 and CDR2 are GEAIGNYY and EKD. The trim removed 0 bases at V and 4 bases at J, leaving 1 base unmatched.

This clone is labeled as medium-sized. The rearrangement uses TRDV2 and TRDJ3, with 13 bases aligning to TRDD3. The CDR3 sequence is 20 residues long. With V trimmed by 0 bases and J by 0 bases, 4 bases remained unmatched. CDR1 is GEAIGNYY, CDR2 EKD, per germline. The CDR3 protein is CACDTVLGDTLSWDTRQMFF. DNA for the CDR3: TGTGCCTGTGACACCGTACTGGGGGATACGCTCTCCTGGGACACCCGACAGATGTTTTTC.

This clone is labeled medium-sized. V and J are TRDV2 and TRDJ3; TRDD3 matches at 9 bases. Germline V gives CDR1 GEAIGNYY, CDR2 EKD. V lost 1 base, J lost 1 base, and 7 bases stayed unmatched. The CDR3 extends over 19 amino acids. CDR3 nucleotide sequence: TGTGCCTGTGACACGACTGGGGGACCCCGGTCCTGGGACACCCGACAGATGTTTTTC. Encoded protein: CACDTTGGPRSWDTRQMFF.

This clone occurred a few times. The J gene is TRDJ2, the V gene TRDV2; TRDD3 aligns across 11 bases. Looked up from germline, CDR1 is GEAIGNYY and CDR2 is EKD. The junction had 11 bases not matched to a gene; V was cut back by 0 bases and J by 0 bases. This CDR3 has 20 residues. For the CDR3, the DNA is TGTGCCTGTGACACCGTACTGGGTGGGGGATACGGTTCTTTGACAGCACAACTCTTCTTT. Translation gives CACDTVLGGGYGSLTAQLFF.

V and J are TRDV2 and TRDJ1, with 9 nucleotides matching TRDD3. CDR1 and CDR2 (germline): GEAIGNYY, EKD. This CDR3 is built from 22 residues. V lost 2 bases and J lost 0; bases outside the gene matches: 24. Here the CDR3 DNA reads TGTGCCTGTGACATGGTAAACATCGGATCGGGGGATACTCTCTCCTACACCGATAAACTCATCTTT. Amino acids: CACDMVNIGSGDTLSYTDKLIF.

There are a few counts of this clone. V gene TRDV1 combines with J gene TRDJ1, with 8 bases that match TRDD3. The CDR3 length is 21 residues. Germline CDR1 is TSWWSYY and CDR2 is QGS. V shed 0 bases, J shed 0 bases, and the junction held 18 bases outside the gene matches. The CDR3 region has the DNA TGTGCTCTTGGGGAACTAGTACGACCATCCGTACTGGGGGTTTACACCGATAAACTCATCTTT. It specifies CALGELVRPSVLGVYTDKLIF.

The gene calls are TRDV1 and TRDJ3, with D possibly TRDD3 on 6 matching bases. Germline assignment: CDR1 TSWWSYY and CDR2 QGS. The CDR3 runs 23 residues. Trimming left V 2 bases short and J 2 bases short, with 28 bases between. CDR3 in amino acids: CALGEFPPRGTHRVPWDTRQMFF. DNA of the CDR3: TGTGCTCTTGGGGAATTCCCCCCTCGGGGGACACATAGAGTTCCCTGGGACACCCGACAGATGTTTTTC.

This clone has a handful of counts. The chain recombines TRDV1 with TRDJ1, with D unclear. Germline loops: CDR1 TSWWSYY, CDR2 QGS. V dropped 1 base and J dropped 7 bases, with 22 bases sitting between them. CDR3 length equals 17 residues. The CDR3 nucleotides read TGTGCTCTTGGGGAACAGGTAAAGTGTGAACTACGCCGTAAACTCATCTTT. It encodes CALGEQVKCELRRKLIF.

This clone is medium-sized (0.01 to 0.1%) by share. This chain links TRDV2 with TRDJ3, with no clear D. This CDR3 is built from 18 residues. Trimming removed 0 bases at V and 0 bases at J, with 11 bases between. Germline CDR1 is GEAIGNYY and CDR2 is EKD. The CDR3 reads CACDTITQSSWDTRQMFF. In DNA form, the CDR3 reads TGTGCCTGTGACACCATTACTCAGAGCTCCTGGGACACCCGACAGATGTTTTTC.

Comment on this clone: The junction shows a germline mismatch at one end, possibly a read error. Other DNA variants within this sample encode the same CDR3. This chain uses TRDV1 with TRDJ1; 8 positions agree with TRDD3. The CDR3 is 23 amino acids. Per the germline V gene, CDR1 is TSWWSYY and CDR2 is QGS. Here the CDR3 reads CALEEPPTTYFATGGPHTDKLIF. CDR3 DNA sequence: TGTGCTCTTGAGGAACCCCCCACCACCTACTTTGCAACTGGGGGCCCACACACCGATAAGCTCATCTTT.